This passage covers 16 T cell receptor beta chains from one sample sequenced in a study of CD8 T cells in Susac syndrome. Random hexamers served to reverse transcribe roughly 0.5 to 1 ug RNA. TCRdb called the immunoSEQ multiplex PCR reads again in MiXCR, with one record for every CDR3 protein. This sample has some 160,000 distinct CDR3 sequences, with 90% to 95% found just once. Material: CD4+ T cells from PBMCs. These receptors were obtained from a human donor in good health.

The chain recombines TRBV27 with TRBJ2-2; D possibly matches TRBD1 or TRBD2 (5 bases each). The CDR3 is made up of 15 amino acids. Germline-derived CDR1 and CDR2 are MNHEY and SMNVEV (reference sequence). Trimming pared 5 bases from V and 2 bases from J, leaving 12 bases between. The CDR3 DNA reads as TGTGCCAGCAGTGCACCCGGGGCTAACACCGGGGAGCTGTTTTTT. This translates into CASSAPGANTGELFF.

V gene TRBV14 combines with J gene TRBJ1-1, with TRBD1 as a possible D gene (5 bases). V was cut by 1 base and J by 0 bases, with 12 bases left in between. The CDR3 loop spans 16 amino acids. Germline V gene data show CDR1 as SGHDN and CDR2 as FVKESK. Here the CDR3 reads CASSQVGPAMNTEAFF. The CDR3 nucleotides are TGTGCCAGCAGCCAAGTGGGACCAGCCATGAACACTGAAGCTTTCTTT.

The chain employs TRBV19 and TRBJ1-2; no clear D. The CDR3 sequence is 14 residues long. Trimming cost V 1 base and J 0 bases, with 6 bases left between them. The germline gives CDR1 LNHDA, CDR2 SQIVND (reference sequence). The CDR3 DNA is TGTGCCAGTAGTATAGGCAACGCTAACTATGGCTACACCTTC. Translation: CASSIGNANYGYTF.

The gene calls are TRBV9 and TRBJ1-1; D is ambiguous. This CDR3 has 18 amino acids. Trimming took 0 bases from V and 0 from J, leaving 18 bases between them. Germline-derived CDR1 and CDR2 are SGDLS and YYNGEE. The CDR3 spells CASSVGIGFRGMNTEAFF. CDR3 coding DNA: TGTGCCAGCAGCGTAGGAATTGGGTTTCGGGGAATGAACACTGAAGCTTTCTTT.

V usage is TRBV18 and J usage is TRBJ1-2; 9 positions agree with TRBD1. This CDR3 comprises 16 residues. In germline, CDR1 is KGHSH, CDR2 LQKENI. J gave up 8 bases and V 2 bases, and 12 bases lay outside the gene matches. The chain's CDR3 is CASSPVESGTGKGYTF. CDR3 coding DNA: TGTGCCAGCTCACCAGTGGAGAGTGGGACAGGGAAGGGCTACACCTTC.

The chain combines TRBV5-4 with TRBJ2-3, with D hard to call. The CDR3 length is 12 residues. Germline V gives CDR1 SGHNT, CDR2 YYREEE (reference sequence). V shed 4 bases and J shed 6 bases, with 9 bases lying between them. CDR3 DNA: TGTGCCAGCAGCCTAATAGGGGATACGCAGTATTTT. Encoded protein: CASSLIGDTQYF.

This chain links TRBV5-1 with TRBJ1-1, with D hard to call. CDR1 is SGHRS and CDR2 is YFSETQ in the germline V gene. This CDR3 region has 14 residues. The V end was cut by 2 bases, the J end by 2 bases, with 10 bases between. CDR3 DNA sequence: TGCGCCAGCAGCTTCCTCACTGAAAACACTGAAGCTTTCTTT. Its protein product is CASSFLTENTEAFF.

The CDR3 sequence: CASRPSGSGNNEQYF. Here the CDR3 DNA reads TGTGCCAGCAGACCCAGCGGGAGTGGTAACAACGAGCAGTACTTC. V gene TRBV14 combines with J gene TRBJ2-7, with TRBD2 identical over 8 bases. The CDR3 consists of 15 residues. Germline assignment: CDR1 SGHDN and CDR2 FVKESK. Trimming at V came to 6 bases and at J to 5 bases, leaving 12 bases not matched to a gene.

This clonotype was counted a single time. This chain links TRBV4-2 with TRBJ2-7; a weak D match, TRBD1 (6 bases). Germline V gives CDR1 LGHNA, CDR2 YNFKEQ. V was pared by 3 bases and J by 2 bases, with 8 bases between. The CDR3 totals 13 residues. The CDR3 nucleotides read TGTGCCAGCAGCCACAGGGGAGCCTACGAGCAGTACTTC. Its protein product is CASSHRGAYEQYF.

The chain joins TRBV4-1 to TRBJ2-4; possibly TRBD2 for D (6 bases). The CDR3 is made up of 16 amino acids. With 6 bases removed from V and 0 bases from J, the gap between germline ends came to 15 bases. CDR1 is MGHRA, CDR2 YSYEKL, per germline. The CDR3, as DNA: TGCGCCAGCAGTGGTGCGGGATTTCTAGCCAAAAACATTCAGTACTTC. It codes for CASSGAGFLAKNIQYF.

The chain employs TRBV2 and TRBJ2-7, with 7 nucleotides matching TRBD2. The germline gives CDR1 SNHLY, CDR2 FYNNEI. V was pared by 3 bases and J by 2 bases, with 7 bases of the junction left unmatched. The CDR3 is 15 amino acids. CDR3 amino acids: CASSESGGVAYEQYF. CDR3 DNA sequence: TGTGCCAGCAGTGAGTCTGGGGGGGTCGCCTACGAGCAGTACTTC.

The chain combines TRBV2 with TRBJ2-2; TRBD1 matches 8 bases. V trimming: 7 bases; J trimming: 6 bases; junction bases outside the gene matches: 4. The CDR3 sequence is 13 residues long. CDR1 and CDR2 from the germline V gene are SNHLY and FYNNEI. CDR3 in amino acids: CASKQGEAGELFF. The CDR3 region has the DNA TGTGCCAGCAAACAGGGGGAGGCCGGGGAGCTGTTTTTT.

The V and J genes are TRBV6-2 or TRBV6-3 and TRBJ1-6; D is uncertain. With 10 bases removed from V and 7 bases from J, the gap between germline ends came to 14 bases. The CDR3 totals 13 residues. In germline, CDR1 is MNHEY, CDR2 SVGEGT. This chain's CDR3 is CAIGPRGNSPLHF. CDR3 in DNA: TGTGCCATCGGACCTCGAGGGAATTCACCCCTCCACTTT.

The V gene is TRBV23-1, the J gene TRBJ2-2; TRBD2 is a possible D gene (6 bases). TRBV23-1 is an open reading frame, and its role is uncertain. The CDR3 is made up of 14 amino acids. V gave up 4 bases and J gave up 6 bases, with 12 bases separating them. The CDR3 DNA is TGCGCCAGCAGTCGGCGGGGTGGATCCGGGGAGCTGTTTTTT. Translated, it gives CASSRRGGSGELFF.

The V gene is TRBV29-1, the J gene TRBJ2-1; D not certain. This CDR3 has 13 amino acids. Germline CDR1 is SQVTM and CDR2 is ANQGSEA. The V end was cut by 7 bases, the J end by 6 bases, with 16 bases between. The CDR3 sequence: CSATGSMFNEQFF. CDR3 DNA sequence: TGCAGCGCGACCGGGTCAATGTTCAATGAGCAGTTCTTC.

J is TRBJ1-5 and V is TRBV6-1, with D possibly TRBD1 on 5 matching bases. CDR3 length: 17 amino acids. V gave up 5 bases and J gave up 0 bases, with 17 bases separating them. Germline lookup yields CDR1 MNHNS and CDR2 SASEGT. CDR3 in DNA: TGTGCCAGCAGTCCACAGAGGACATCTTATAGCAATCAGCCCCAGCATTTT. Residues: CASSPQRTSYSNQPQHF.